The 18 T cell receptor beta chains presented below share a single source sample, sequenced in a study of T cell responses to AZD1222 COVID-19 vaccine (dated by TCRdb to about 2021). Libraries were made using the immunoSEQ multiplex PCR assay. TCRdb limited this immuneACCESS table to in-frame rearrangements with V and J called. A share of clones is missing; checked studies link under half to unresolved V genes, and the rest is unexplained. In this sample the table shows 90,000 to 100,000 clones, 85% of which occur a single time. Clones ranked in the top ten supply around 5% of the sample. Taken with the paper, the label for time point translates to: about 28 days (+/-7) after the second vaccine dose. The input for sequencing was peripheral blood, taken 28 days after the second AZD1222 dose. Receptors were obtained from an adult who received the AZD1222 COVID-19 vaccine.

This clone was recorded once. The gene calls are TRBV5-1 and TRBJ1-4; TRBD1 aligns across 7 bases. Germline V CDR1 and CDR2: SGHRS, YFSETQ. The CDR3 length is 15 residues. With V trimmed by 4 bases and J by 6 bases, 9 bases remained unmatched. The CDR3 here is CASSNGQVGYEKLFF. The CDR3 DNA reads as TGCGCCAGCAGCAACGGACAGGTGGGGTATGAAAAACTGTTTTTT.

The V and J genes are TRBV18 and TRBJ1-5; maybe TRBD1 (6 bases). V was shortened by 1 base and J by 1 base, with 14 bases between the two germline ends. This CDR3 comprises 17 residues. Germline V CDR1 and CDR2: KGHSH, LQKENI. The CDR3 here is CASSPRGGGPSNQPQHF. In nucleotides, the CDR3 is TGTGCCAGCTCACCACGAGGGGGAGGTCCGAGCAATCAGCCCCAGCATTTT.

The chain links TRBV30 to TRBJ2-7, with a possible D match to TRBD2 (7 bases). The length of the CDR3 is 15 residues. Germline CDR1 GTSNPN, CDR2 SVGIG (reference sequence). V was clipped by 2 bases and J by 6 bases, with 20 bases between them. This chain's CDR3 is CAWSPKGGELSEQYF. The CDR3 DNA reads TGTGCCTGGAGTCCCAAGGGGGGGGAGTTAAGCGAGCAGTACTTC.

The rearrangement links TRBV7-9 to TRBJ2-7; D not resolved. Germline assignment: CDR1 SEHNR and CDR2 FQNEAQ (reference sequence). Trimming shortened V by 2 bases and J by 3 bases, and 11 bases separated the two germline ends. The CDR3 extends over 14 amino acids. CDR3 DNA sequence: TGTGCCAGCAGCTTATCAGCTCGAGACTACGAGCAGTACTTC. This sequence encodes CASSLSARDYEQYF. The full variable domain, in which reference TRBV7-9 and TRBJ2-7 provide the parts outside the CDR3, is DTGVSQNPRHKITKRGQNVTFRCDPISEHNRLYWYRQTLGQGPEFLTYFQNEAQLEKSRLLSDRFSAERPKGSFSTLEIQRTEQGDSAMYLCASSLSARDYEQYFGPGTRLTVT.

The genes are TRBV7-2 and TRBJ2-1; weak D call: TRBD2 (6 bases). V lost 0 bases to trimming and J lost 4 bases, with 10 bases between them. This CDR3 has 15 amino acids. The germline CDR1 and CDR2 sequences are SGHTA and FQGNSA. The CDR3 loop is CASSLASGRYNEQFF. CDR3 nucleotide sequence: TGTGCCAGCAGCTTAGCGTCAGGGAGGTACAATGAGCAGTTCTTC. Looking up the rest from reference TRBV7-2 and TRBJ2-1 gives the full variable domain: GAGVSQSPSNKVTEKGKDVELRCDPISGHTALYWYRQSLGQGLEFLIYFQGNSAPDKSGLPSDRFSAERTGGSVSTLTIQRTQQEDSAVYLCASSLASGRYNEQFFGPGTRLTVL.

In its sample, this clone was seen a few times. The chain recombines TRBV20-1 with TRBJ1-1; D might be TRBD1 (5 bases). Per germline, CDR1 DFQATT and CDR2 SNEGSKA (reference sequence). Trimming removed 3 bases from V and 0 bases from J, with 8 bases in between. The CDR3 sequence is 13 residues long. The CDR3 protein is CSASRDLNTEAFF. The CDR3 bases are TGCAGTGCTAGTAGGGACCTGAACACTGAAGCTTTCTTT.

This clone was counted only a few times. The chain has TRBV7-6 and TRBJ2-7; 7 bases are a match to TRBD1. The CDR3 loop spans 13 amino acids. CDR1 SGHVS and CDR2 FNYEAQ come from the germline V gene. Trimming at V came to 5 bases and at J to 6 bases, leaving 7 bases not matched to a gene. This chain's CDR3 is CASSPGTAVEQYF. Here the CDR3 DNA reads TGTGCCAGCAGCCCCGGGACAGCGGTCGAGCAGTACTTC. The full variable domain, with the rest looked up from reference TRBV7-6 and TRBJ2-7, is GAGVSQSPRYKVTKRGQDVALRCDPISGHVSLYWYRQALGQGPEFLTYFNYEAQQDKSGLPNDRFSAERPEGSISTLTIQRTEQRDSAMYRCASSPGTAVEQYFGPGTRLTVT.

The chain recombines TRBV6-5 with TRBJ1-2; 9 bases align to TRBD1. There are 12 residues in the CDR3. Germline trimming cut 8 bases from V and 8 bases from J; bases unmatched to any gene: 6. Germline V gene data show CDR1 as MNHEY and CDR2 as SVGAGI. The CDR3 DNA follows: TGTGCCAGCGAAGGACAGGGGCCCGGCTACACCTTC. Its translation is CASEGQGPGYTF.

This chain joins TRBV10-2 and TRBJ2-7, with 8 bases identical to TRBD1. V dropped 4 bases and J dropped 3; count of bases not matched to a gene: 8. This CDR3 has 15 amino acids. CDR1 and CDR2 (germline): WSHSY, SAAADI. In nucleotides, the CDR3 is TGCGCCAGCAGTGCATCAGGGGGCAGATTCTACGAGCAGTACTTC. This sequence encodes CASSASGGRFYEQYF.

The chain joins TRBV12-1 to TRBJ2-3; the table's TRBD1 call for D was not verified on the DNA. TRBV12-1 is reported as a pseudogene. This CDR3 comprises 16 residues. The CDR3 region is CASSPQRQGPSDTQYF. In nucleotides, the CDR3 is TGTGCCAGCAGCCCCCAGCGACAGGGCCCCTCAGATACGCAGTATTTT.

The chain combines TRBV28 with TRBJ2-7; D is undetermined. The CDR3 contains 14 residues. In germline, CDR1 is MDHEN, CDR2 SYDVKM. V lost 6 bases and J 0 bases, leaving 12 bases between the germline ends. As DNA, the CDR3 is TGTGCCAGCAGCCCTGACAAGCTCTCCTACGAGCAGTACTTC. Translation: CASSPDKLSYEQYF.

In DNA, the CDR3 is TGTGCCAGCAGTTTCAGGAAGGTTTACAATGAGCAGTTCTTC. The encoded protein is CASSFRKVYNEQFF. The chain joins TRBV28 to TRBJ2-1; D is uncertain. Germline CDR1 MDHEN, CDR2 SYDVKM. This CDR3 comprises 14 residues. V lost 3 bases to trimming and J lost 4 bases, with 10 bases between them. The complete variable domain, with remaining parts taken from reference TRBV28 and TRBJ2-1, reads DVKVTQSSRYLVKRTGEKVFLECVQDMDHENMFWYRQDPGLGLRLIYFSYDVKMKEKGDIPEGYSVSREKKERFSLILESASTNQTSMYLCASSFRKVYNEQFFGPGTRLTVL.

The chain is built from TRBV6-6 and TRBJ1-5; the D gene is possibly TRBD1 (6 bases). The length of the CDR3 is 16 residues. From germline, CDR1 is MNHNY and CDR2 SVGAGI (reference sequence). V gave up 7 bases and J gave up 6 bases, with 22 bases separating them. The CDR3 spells CASNQYGGRSGQPQHF. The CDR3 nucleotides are TGTGCCAGCAATCAGTACGGGGGGCGTTCGGGTCAGCCCCAGCATTTT.

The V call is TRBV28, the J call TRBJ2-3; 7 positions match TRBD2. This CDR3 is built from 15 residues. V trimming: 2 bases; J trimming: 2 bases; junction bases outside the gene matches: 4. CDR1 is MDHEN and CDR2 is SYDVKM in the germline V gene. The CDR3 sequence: CASSLVGRPTDTQYF. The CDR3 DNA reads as TGTGCCAGCAGTTTAGTCGGGAGGCCCACAGATACGCAGTATTTT.

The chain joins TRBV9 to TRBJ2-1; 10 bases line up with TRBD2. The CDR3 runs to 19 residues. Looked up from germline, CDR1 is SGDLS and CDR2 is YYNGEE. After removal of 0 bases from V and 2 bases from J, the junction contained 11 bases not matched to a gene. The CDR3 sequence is CASSVDGASGSGPYNEQFF. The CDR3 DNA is TGTGCCAGCAGCGTAGATGGGGCTAGCGGGAGTGGCCCCTACAATGAGCAGTTCTTC.

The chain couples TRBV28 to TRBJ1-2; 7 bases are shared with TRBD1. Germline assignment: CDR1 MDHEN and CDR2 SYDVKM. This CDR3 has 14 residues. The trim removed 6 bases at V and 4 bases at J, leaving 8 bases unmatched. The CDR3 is CASRHRGAGYGYTF. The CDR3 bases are TGTGCCAGCAGGCACAGGGGCGCGGGCTATGGCTACACCTTC.

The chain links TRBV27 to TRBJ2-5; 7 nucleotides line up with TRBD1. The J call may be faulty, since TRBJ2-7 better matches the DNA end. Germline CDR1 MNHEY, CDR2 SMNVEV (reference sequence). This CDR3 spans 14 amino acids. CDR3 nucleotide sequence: TGTGCCAGCAATTCCGCAGGGGGATCCTACGAGCAGTACTTC. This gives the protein CASNSAGGSYEQYF.

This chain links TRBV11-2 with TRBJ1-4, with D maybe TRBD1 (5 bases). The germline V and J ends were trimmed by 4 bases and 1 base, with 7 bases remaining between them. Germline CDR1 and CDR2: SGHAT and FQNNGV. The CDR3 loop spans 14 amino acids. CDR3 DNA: TGTGCCAGCAGCTCGACAGTAACTAATGAAAAACTGTTTTTT. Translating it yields CASSSTVTNEKLFF.